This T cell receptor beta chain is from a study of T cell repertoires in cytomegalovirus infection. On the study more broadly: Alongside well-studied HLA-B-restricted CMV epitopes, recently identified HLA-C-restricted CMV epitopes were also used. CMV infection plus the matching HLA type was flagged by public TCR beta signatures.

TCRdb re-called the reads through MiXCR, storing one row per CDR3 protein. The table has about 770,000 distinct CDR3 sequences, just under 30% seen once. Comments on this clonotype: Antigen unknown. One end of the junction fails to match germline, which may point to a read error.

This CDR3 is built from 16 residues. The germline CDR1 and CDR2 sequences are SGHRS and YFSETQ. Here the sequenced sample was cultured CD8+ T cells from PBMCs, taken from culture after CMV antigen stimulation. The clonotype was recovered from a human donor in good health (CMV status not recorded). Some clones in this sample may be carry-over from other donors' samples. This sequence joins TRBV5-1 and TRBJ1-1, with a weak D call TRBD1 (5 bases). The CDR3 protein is CARSLGNRLRDTEAFF. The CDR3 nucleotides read TGCGCCAGAAGCTTGGGGAACAGGCTACGAGACACTGAAGCTTTCTTT.